The present TCR beta chain was sequenced within a study of shared clonotypes between healthy human individuals. As defined, naive CD8 cells were CD45RO-negative and positively selected for CCR7, with terminally differentiated effector memory CD45RA+ cells excluded. Repertoires were generated with immunoSEQ multiplex PCR, while TCRdb's copy carries only in-frame clones and drops some. The sample lists about 2.1 million clones; around 93% were seen once. The CDR3 contains 15 residues. Germline V gene data show CDR1 as MNHEY and CDR2 as SMNVEV (reference sequence). The trim removed 3 bases at V and 4 bases at J, leaving 4 bases unmatched.

The receptor was derived from a man between 18 and 29 years old in good health. Some clones in this sample may be carry-over from other donors' samples. The chain links TRBV27 to TRBJ2-5; 11 positions match TRBD2. Sequenced: naive CD8+ T cells from PBMCs. CDR3 coding DNA: TGTGCCAGCAGTTTTGGACTAGCGGGCGCAGAGACCCAGTACTTC. Translation gives CASSFGLAGAETQYF.